The T cell receptor (beta chain) under discussion was sequenced for a study of T cells in women clearing cervical HPV infection. This CDR3 has 18 amino acids. The germline V and J ends were trimmed by 4 bases and 2 bases, with 24 bases remaining between them. Regarding this clone: Read coverage stops 3 residues before the CDR3 terminus; the germline J gene supplies the remainder.

Using immunoSEQ multiplex PCR, the repertoire was profiled, and TCRdb retains in-frame clones only, with some absent. The data include about 48,000 clones; the top ten clones carry around 1.5%. This TCR was recovered from a woman between 18 and 70 years old with a cervical HPV16 infection that either progressed to CIN3+ or cleared (not recorded which). This sequence joins TRBV12-3 or TRBV12-4 and TRBJ2-7; D is possibly TRBD2 (7 bases). The sample comprised blood buffy coat. CDR3 residues: CASSYRGGDFGTPYEQYF. The part of the CDR3 DNA that was read is TGTGCCAGCAGTTATAGGGGGGGGGATTTCGGGACACCCTACGAG.